This section outlines one T cell receptor beta chain sequence together with its context. V lost 0 bases, J lost 14 bases, and 11 bases lay in between. This CDR3 is built from 12 residues. Germline V lookup: CDR1 SGHTA, CDR2 FQGNSA. In TCRdb, the RT-PCR reads were re-called with MiXCR into one record per CDR3 protein. The data show more than 600,000 distinct CDR3 sequences, 11% to 15% seen once. This chain joins TRBV7-2 and TRBJ1-3, with D possibly being TRBD1 (6 bases). The receptor was derived from a female donor in good health, serving as a healthy control. Material: memory CD4+ T cells from blood. The CDR3, as DNA: TGTGCCAGCAGCTTAGCCGGACAGTCCGTATATTTT. As protein: CASSLAGQSVYF.